The rows below give T cell receptor beta chains drawn from one sample of a study of blood T cell repertoires in COVID-19. Clones were sequenced by immunoSEQ multiplex PCR, and TCRdb holds only the in-frame ones, with some missing. The sample shows roughly 70,000 clones, over 80% of them seen only once. Sequenced material: peripheral blood. Source of these receptors: a middle-aged man with active COVID-19. The CDR3 runs from the conserved cysteine through the conserved F or W. The D gene is left open where the match is weak. Clone size is given for some rows only: seen once, a few or many times, or a class if the clone is expanded.

j_gene | v_gene | len | abundance | d_gene | CDR3nt | CDR3aa
TRBJ2-7 | TRBV5-4 | 15 | once | TRBD1 | TGTGCCAGCAGCTTGCCCAGGGGGAGCTCCTACGAGCAGTACTTC | CASSLPRGSSYEQYF
TRBJ1-1 | TRBV5-1 | 14 | once | TRBD1 | TGCGCCAGGACAGGGATGTACACGAACACTGAAGCTTTCTTT | CARTGMYTNTEAFF
TRBJ2-1 | TRBV27 | 14 | few | - | TGTGCCAGCAGGCGGGGTAGCTCCTACAATGAGCAGTTCTTC | CASRRGSSYNEQFF
TRBJ1-6 | TRBV19 | 14 | - | TRBD1 | TGTGCCAGTAAGGTCGGGACAGAAAATTCACCCCTCCACTTT | CASKVGTENSPLHF
TRBJ1-4 | TRBV28 | 14 | - | - | TGTGCCAGCAGTTCTGGCGGGGCTAATGAAAAACTGTTTTTT | CASSSGGANEKLFF
TRBJ2-1 | TRBV19 | 17 | - | - | TGTGCCAGTAGTATTTCGCTCCAGGGAGGAAGGGGCGGTGAGCAGTTCTTC | CASSISLQGGRGGEQFF
TRBJ2-3 | TRBV6-6 | 11 | - | - | TGTGCCAGCAGTACAAAAGATACGCAGTATTTT | CASSTKDTQYF
TRBJ2-5 | TRBV27 | 15 | - | TRBD1 | TGTGCCAGCAGTCCAAACAGGGGAAGATTGGAGACCCAGTACTTC | CASSPNRGRLETQYF
TRBJ2-7 | TRBV7-2 | 17 | once | TRBD2 | TGTGCCAGCAGACATACCGGGACTAGCGGGACCGACTACGAGCAGTACTTC | CASRHTGTSGTDYEQYF
TRBJ2-1 | TRBV11-3 | 14 | - | TRBD2 | TGTGCCAGCAGCAAGACTAGCGGATACAATGAGCAGTTCTTC | CASSKTSGYNEQFF
TRBJ2-2 | TRBV18 | 13 | - | - | TGTGCCAGCTCACCACCGGGCCCCGGGGAGCTGTTTTTT | CASSPPGPGELFF
TRBJ2-1 | TRBV2 | 13 | - | - | TGTGCCAGCAGTGAAGAACTGGGGGCTGAGCAGTTCTTC | CASSEELGAEQFF
TRBJ2-2 | TRBV29-1 | 14 | - | TRBD2 | TGCAGCGTTGGAGGGACTAGTAACACCGGGGAGCTGTTTTTT | CSVGGTSNTGELFF
TRBJ1-1 | TRBV27 | 16 | - | TRBD1 | TGTGCCAGCAGTCCGGGGACAGGGGAGGTGAGCACTGAAGCTTTCTTT | CASSPGTGEVSTEAFF
TRBJ2-3 | TRBV28 | 15 | - | TRBD1 | TGTGCCAGCAGTTCAAGGACAGGGGGCACAGATACGCAGTATTTT | CASSSRTGGTDTQYF
TRBJ2-5 | TRBV5-4 | 12 | - | - | TGTGCCAGCAGCTTCCCAGGGGAGACCCAGTACTTC | CASSFPGETQYF
TRBJ1-2 | TRBV30 | 14 | - | TRBD1 | TGTGCCTGGAGTACCCCCGGGACAGGGTATGGCTACACCTTC | CAWSTPGTGYGYTF
TRBJ2-1 | TRBV11-3 | 15 | - | TRBD2 | TGTGCCAGCAGCCTATTAGCGGGAGGAAGGAATGAGCAGTTCTTC | CASSLLAGGRNEQFF
TRBJ2-7 | TRBV28 | 17 | - | TRBD2 | TGTGCCAGCTATCCTGGCGGACTAGCGGGAGTACGCTACGAGCAGTACTTC | CASYPGGLAGVRYEQYF
TRBJ1-6 | TRBV6-5 | 15 | - | TRBD1 | TGTGCCAGCAGTCCCTACAGGGGGCCGGTCTCACCCCTCCACTTT | CASSPYRGPVSPLHF
TRBJ2-7 | TRBV6-2/TRBV6-3 | 14 | - | TRBD1 | TGTGCCAGCAGCCGCCCGGGGACAGGGTACGAGCAGTACTTC | CASSRPGTGYEQYF
TRBJ1-5 | TRBV19 | 14 | - | TRBD1 | TGTGCCAGTAGTTGGGACAGGGCCGATCAGCCCCAGCATTTT | CASSWDRADQPQHF
TRBJ1-4 | TRBV5-1 | 14 | - | - | TGCGCCAGCACGGAGGGAGCAACTAATGAAAAACTGTTTTTT | CASTEGATNEKLFF
TRBJ1-2 | TRBV6-5 | 14 | - | - | TGTGCCAGCAGTACCCGGGTCGCCAACTATGGCTACACCTTC | CASSTRVANYGYTF
TRBJ1-4 | TRBV18 | 13 | - | TRBD1 | TGTGCCACTCAGGGACAGGGTAATGAAAAACTGTTTTTT | CATQGQGNEKLFF
TRBJ1-5 | TRBV29-1 | 13 | - | TRBD1 | TGCAGCGTAACCGGGACAGGGGGTGGTTCCCAGCATTTT | CSVTGTGGGSQHF
TRBJ2-1 | TRBV5-4 | 15 | - | TRBD2 | TGTGCCAGCAGTGGAACTAGCGGGAGCTACAATGAGCAGTTCTTC | CASSGTSGSYNEQFF
TRBJ1-1 | TRBV5-1 | 15 | once | - | TGCGCCAGCAGCCTCAACGGACATATGAACACTGAAGCTTTCTTT | CASSLNGHMNTEAFF
TRBJ2-3 | TRBV3-1/TRBV3-2 | 15 | - | TRBD2 | TGTGCCAGCAGCCAGTGGACTAGCGGGAGCGGTACGCAGTATTTT | CASSQWTSGSGTQYF
TRBJ1-1 | TRBV30 | 12 | - | TRBD1 | TGTGCCTGGGGTCTAAGACAGGGACCAGCTTTCTTT | CAWGLRQGPAFF
TRBJ2-1 | TRBV12-5 | 17 | - | TRBD2 | TGTGCTAGTGGTTATGTTCGGGGCGGGAGGGCCAAAAATGAGCAGTTCTTC | CASGYVRGGRAKNEQFF
TRBJ2-2 | TRBV7-2 | 17 | - | TRBD2 | TGTGCCAGCAGACGATACGCGGGAGGCCTTAACACCGGGGAGCTGTTTTTT | CASRRYAGGLNTGELFF
TRBJ1-5 | TRBV12-3/TRBV12-4 | 13 | - | TRBD1 | TGTGCCAGCAGTACAGGGGCTAATCAGCCCCAGCATTTT | CASSTGANQPQHF
TRBJ1-1 | TRBV19 | 15 | - | - | TGTGCCAGTACTGGACTACAGGCTAGTAACACTGAAGCTTTCTTT | CASTGLQASNTEAFF
TRBJ2-5 | TRBV3-1/TRBV3-2 | 17 | - | TRBD2 | TGTGCCAGCAGCCAAGAATCGACGGGACTATCCCAAGAGACCCAGTACTTC | CASSQESTGLSQETQYF
TRBJ1-1 | TRBV5-1 | 14 | - | - | TGCGCCAGCAGCCCAGCGGGGGGGAGACTCGAAGCTTTCTTT | CASSPAGGRLEAFF
TRBJ2-7 | TRBV2 | 14 | once | TRBD2 | TGTGCCAGCAGTACTAGCGGGAGGGCCGGGGAGCAGTACTTC | CASSTSGRAGEQYF
TRBJ2-2 | TRBV18 | 16 | once | TRBD1 | TGTGCCAGCTCACCACGTCGAGACAGGGCGGCCGGGGAGCTGTTTTTT | CASSPRRDRAAGELFF